A selection of T cell receptor beta chains follows, all from one sample in a study of blood T cell repertoires in COVID-19. Assay: immunoSEQ multiplex PCR; the TCRdb copy retains only in-frame clones and omits some. Of hundreds of thousands of clones listed, nearly 90% were seen once; the top ten hold less than 3.5%. The sample consisted of PBMCs or T cells enriched from blood (not recorded which). The receptors shown here come from a woman in her forties or fifties who had been exposed to COVID-19. The conserved cysteine and the conserved F or W are not part of the CDR3 here.

j_call v_call cdr3_length cdr3_aa
TRBJ1-5 TRBV19 11 ASSIGGNQPQH
TRBJ1-5 TRBV28 12 ASSLTGGNQPQH
TRBJ2-5 TRBV3-1/TRBV3-2 14 ASSQSLALNGETQY
TRBJ1-2 TRBV5-1 12 ASSPTGGNYGYT
TRBJ1-5 TRBV19 13 ASHDHRGSNQPQH
TRBJ2-1 TRBV2 14 ASRETGGLHYNEQF
TRBJ2-7 TRBV4-1 13 ASSQTGTYSYEQY
TRBJ1-2 TRBV4-1 12 ASSQEVEIYGYT
TRBJ2-5 TRBV20-1 9 SVGGGETQY
TRBJ1-5 TRBV3-1/TRBV3-2 12 ASSQLPGNQPQH